The table lists the clone carrying this TCR beta chain with many counts. Trimming cost V 6 bases and J 3 bases, with 12 bases left between them. The CDR3 consists of 13 residues. Germline loops: CDR1 MNHEY, CDR2 SVGEGT. Described time point: longitudinal time-point 2. The authors produced cDNA by 5'RACE using 10-nucleotide random UMIs. TCRdb itself ran the 5' RACE reads through MiXCR, one entry per CDR3 protein. The data hold 81,000 or so distinct CDR3 sequences, with under 15% observed a single time. This specimen comes from a study of neurological immune-mediated disorders. The genes are TRBV6-2 or TRBV6-3 and TRBJ2-7, with D hard to call. This receptor was obtained from a female donor with HTLV-1-associated myelopathy (HAM/TSP). The sequenced sample was PBMCs. The CDR3 coding sequence is TGTGCCAGCAGCGTAACGGTTAACTACGAGCAGTACTTC. Protein product: CASSVTVNYEQYF.